What follows are 17 T cell receptor beta chains derived from one specimen sequenced in a study of a mutant IDH1 vaccine in newly diagnosed glioma. Which antigens these TCRs recognize remains unknown. As for time point: week 47, end of study. The investigators gave 300 ug of mutant IDH1 20-mer peptide in each vaccine dose, together with topical imiquimod. The method was immunoSEQ multiplex PCR; TCRdb's version includes in-frame clones alone and lacks a portion of them. The repertoire holds 50,000 to 65,000 clones, with roughly four fifths as singletons. Sequencing was performed on PBMCs, taken from a glioma patient whose treatment included an IDH1 peptide vaccine. These receptors were collected from a woman in her 50s with glioma.

The chain joins TRBV7-9 to TRBJ2-7; TRBD1 matches 9 bases. The CDR3 consists of 16 residues. The J segment lost 4 bases and the V segment lost 3 bases, leaving 10 bases of the junction unmatched. Germline lookup yields CDR1 SEHNR and CDR2 FQNEAQ (reference sequence). The CDR3 DNA follows: TGTGCCAGCAGCTTGAACTTTGGGACAGGGTCTTACGAGCAGTACTTC. Translated, it gives CASSLNFGTGSYEQYF.

CDR3 DNA: TGTGCCAGCAGTTACACAGACTACAATGAGCAGTTCTTC. This sequence encodes CASSYTDYNEQFF. The chain couples TRBV6-6 to TRBJ2-1, with no clear D. Germline values: CDR1 MNHNY, CDR2 SVGAGI (reference sequence). This CDR3 is built from 13 residues. V dropped 2 bases and J dropped 3 bases, with 5 bases sitting between them.

J is TRBJ2-5 and V is TRBV4-3; the D gene is possibly TRBD1 (5 bases). CDR3 size: 14 residues. CDR1 and CDR2 from the germline V gene are LGHNA and YSLEER. Trimming cost V 1 base and J 4 bases, with 10 bases left between them. The CDR3: CASSQGQTRETQYF. The DNA of the CDR3 is TGCGCCAGCAGCCAAGGACAGACCCGAGAGACCCAGTACTTC.

This clone has only a few counts. V gene TRBV29-1 combines with J gene TRBJ1-1; D ambiguous. CDR1 is SQVTM, CDR2 ANQGSEA, per germline. The CDR3 length is 13 residues. V was clipped by 0 bases and J by 6 bases, with 11 bases between them. DNA of the CDR3: TGCAGCGTTGAAGATTCAGGAGGGTCTGAAGCTTTCTTT. It specifies CSVEDSGGSEAFF.

The V call is TRBV7-2, the J call TRBJ2-5, with 9 nucleotides matching TRBD1. Germline V lookup: CDR1 SGHTA, CDR2 FQGNSA. V lost 5 bases and J lost 5; bases outside the gene matches: 12. This CDR3 is built from 16 residues. The CDR3 bases are TGTGCCAGCAGCCAAATACCGGGACAGGGTGGCGAGACCCAGTACTTC. Protein product: CASSQIPGQGGETQYF.

The gene calls are TRBV27 and TRBJ2-6, with a possible D match to TRBD2 (6 bases). Looked up from germline, CDR1 is MNHEY and CDR2 is SMNVEV (reference sequence). Trimming left V 3 bases short and J 2 bases short, with 8 bases between. This CDR3 has 15 amino acids. CDR3 sequence: CASSLEGTGANVLTF. DNA for the CDR3: TGTGCCAGCAGTTTGGAGGGTACTGGGGCCAACGTCCTGACTTTC.

The chain has TRBV6-4 and TRBJ2-7, with TRBD1 as a possible D gene (5 bases). V was cut by 6 bases and J by 2 bases, with 14 bases left in between. Germline loops: CDR1 MRHNA, CDR2 SNTAGT. The CDR3 has 14 amino acids. DNA for the CDR3: TGTGCCAGCAGAGGACACCCGGTCCCCTACGAGCAGTACTTC. It encodes CASRGHPVPYEQYF.

The chain recombines TRBV11-2 with TRBJ1-1; no clear D. Germline CDR1 and CDR2: SGHAT and FQNNGV. This CDR3 is 13 amino acids long. The V end lost 1 base, the J end lost 0 bases, and 3 bases lay between the germline ends. This CDR3 is CASSLALNTEAFF. The CDR3 coding sequence is TGTGCCAGCAGCTTAGCGCTGAACACTGAAGCTTTCTTT.

The chain combines TRBV6-5 with TRBJ2-2; D is tentatively TRBD1 or TRBD2 (6 bases each). The CDR3 sequence is 14 residues long. Trimming took off 7 bases at V and 7 bases at J, with 16 bases between the two ends. Per the germline V gene, CDR1 is MNHEY and CDR2 is SVGAGI. The CDR3 spells CASKTGRSYGELFF. The CDR3 nucleotides are TGTGCCAGCAAAACAGGGAGGTCGTACGGGGAGCTGTTTTTT.

The V and J genes are TRBV6-1 and TRBJ1-6, with D possibly matching TRBD1 (5 bases). In germline, CDR1 is MNHNS, CDR2 SASEGT. Trimming took 7 bases from V and 5 from J, leaving 12 bases between them. CDR3 length equals 14 residues. CDR3 coding DNA: TGTGCCAGCACGACCGGGACGGATAATTCACCCCTCCACTTT. Protein: CASTTGTDNSPLHF.

This clone was found once. The gene calls are TRBV9 and TRBJ2-1; 13 bases are a match to TRBD2. Per germline, CDR1 SGDLS and CDR2 YYNGEE. V gave up 4 bases and J gave up 10 bases; unmatched junction bases: 14. The CDR3 extends over 17 amino acids. The CDR3, as DNA: TGTGCCAGCAGCTCCCATACCGGGACTAGCGGGGTAATGGAGCAGTTCTTC. It specifies CASSSHTGTSGVMEQFF.

The CDR3 sequence: CASSRQYNEQFF. CDR3 DNA: TGCGCCAGCAGTCGACAGTACAATGAGCAGTTCTTC. The chain couples TRBV5-1 to TRBJ2-1; the D gene is possibly TRBD1 (5 bases). The length of the CDR3 is 12 residues. The germline V gene has CDR1 SGHRS and CDR2 YFSETQ. Trimming cost V 5 bases and J 4 bases, with 7 bases left between them.

This sequence joins TRBV18 and TRBJ1-5; the match to TRBD1 covers 11 bases. Germline CDR1 and CDR2: KGHSH and LQKENI. The CDR3 spans 15 residues. The V and J ends lost 4 bases and 6 bases, in that order; junction bases with no gene match: 5. The CDR3 bases are TGTGCCAGCTCACTAGGACAGGGGGCCGGTCAGCCCCAGCATTTT. It specifies CASSLGQGAGQPQHF.

This sequence joins TRBV19 and TRBJ1-1, with D maybe TRBD1 (5 bases). Germline CDR1 LNHDA, CDR2 SQIVND (reference sequence). This CDR3 is built from 16 residues. V was clipped by 1 base and J by 4 bases, with 16 bases between them. The CDR3 reads CASSIGALGVSTEAFF. The CDR3 coding sequence is TGTGCCAGTAGTATAGGGGCCCTGGGGGTAAGCACTGAAGCTTTCTTT.

The V gene is TRBV9, the J gene TRBJ2-7; TRBD2 matches 8 bases. V shed 4 bases, J shed 3 bases, and the junction held 6 bases outside the gene matches. Germline-derived CDR1 and CDR2 are SGDLS and YYNGEE. This CDR3 contains 14 residues. The CDR3 is CASSPGGGNYEQYF. The CDR3 DNA sequence: TGTGCCAGCAGCCCCGGCGGGGGGAACTACGAGCAGTACTTC.

The chain's CDR3 is CASSVGTVNSPLHF. Written as DNA, the CDR3 is TGTGCCAGCAGCGTAGGGACAGTTAATTCACCCCTCCACTTT. The chain links TRBV9 to TRBJ1-6, with D perhaps TRBD1 (6 bases). The CDR3 spans 14 residues. The ends were cut back, 0 bases at V and 6 bases at J, with 7 bases in the middle. Germline V lookup: CDR1 SGDLS, CDR2 YYNGEE.

The V and J genes are TRBV7-9 and TRBJ2-7, with D tentatively TRBD2 (5 bases). This CDR3 has 13 residues. Trimming removed 4 bases from V and 7 bases from J, with 14 bases in between. The germline CDR1 and CDR2 sequences are SEHNR and FQNEAQ (reference sequence). The CDR3 sequence: CASSYSRGREQYF. DNA for the CDR3: TGTGCCAGCAGCTACTCCCGGGGAAGAGAGCAGTACTTC.